Listed below are T cell receptor beta chains from one sample, sequenced in a study of patients and donors after allogeneic stem cell transplantation. In TCRdb, the RT-PCR reads were re-called with MiXCR into one record per CDR3 protein. This sample has over 150,000 distinct CDR3 sequences, with about 32% found just once. Sequencing used blood, either unsorted or a sorted T cell fraction (not recorded which). The source of these receptors is a human donor who was either an allogeneic HSCT recipient or a stem cell or donor lymphocyte infusion donor (not recorded which). It is not recorded whose cells these are; they may come from a transplant donor. Each CDR3 is given with its conserved first and last residue. D genes are given only for firm matches. Not all rows give a size; the values are once, few, many and, for expanded clones, a class.

abundance: few; j_gene: TRBJ2-7; len: 16; d_gene: TRBD1; v_gene: TRBV28; CDR3aa: CASSPHAGTAGYEQYF; CDR3nt: TGTGCCAGCAGTCCACATGCCGGGACAGCAGGCTACGAGCAGTACTTC
abundance: -; j_gene: TRBJ1-5; len: 13; d_gene: -; v_gene: TRBV4-3; CDR3aa: CASSHDHNQPQHF; CDR3nt: TGCGCCAGCAGCCATGATCATAATCAGCCCCAGCATTTT
abundance: many; j_gene: TRBJ1-2; len: 16; d_gene: -; v_gene: TRBV5-1; CDR3aa: CASSLVVSLGNYGYTF; CDR3nt: TGCGCCAGCAGCTTGGTTGTCAGCTTAGGGAACTATGGCTACACCTTC
abundance: -; j_gene: TRBJ1-6; len: 14; d_gene: -; v_gene: TRBV30; CDR3aa: CAWSRDAGNSPLHF; CDR3nt: TGTGCCTGGAGTCGAGATGCGGGCAATTCACCCCTCCACTTT
abundance: -; j_gene: TRBJ2-1; len: 13; d_gene: TRBD2; v_gene: TRBV2; CDR3aa: CASRWEGYNEQFF; CDR3nt: TGTGCCAGCAGGTGGGAGGGCTACAATGAGCAGTTCTTC
abundance: once; j_gene: TRBJ2-1; len: 15; d_gene: -; v_gene: TRBV11-2; CDR3aa: CASSLPPDSYNEQFF; CDR3nt: TGTGCCAGCAGCCTTCCACCGGATAGCTACAATGAGCAGTTCTTC
abundance: -; j_gene: TRBJ2-7; len: 15; d_gene: TRBD2; v_gene: TRBV27; CDR3aa: CASTFSGRGSYEQYF; CDR3nt: TGTGCCAGCACGTTTAGCGGGAGAGGGTCCTACGAGCAGTACTTC
abundance: -; j_gene: TRBJ2-1; len: 15; d_gene: -; v_gene: TRBV24-1; CDR3aa: CATSDGTLQSGEQFF; CDR3nt: TGTGCCACCAGTGACGGGACACTCCAATCGGGTGAGCAGTTCTTC
abundance: once; j_gene: TRBJ2-1; len: 14; d_gene: -; v_gene: TRBV5-1; CDR3aa: CASSNEKGGDEQFF; CDR3nt: TGCGCCAGCAGCAACGAGAAAGGAGGCGATGAGCAGTTCTTC
abundance: many; j_gene: TRBJ2-5; len: 15; d_gene: TRBD1; v_gene: TRBV12-3/TRBV12-4; CDR3aa: CASSWGQGTQETQYF; CDR3nt: TGTGCCAGCAGTTGGGGACAGGGGACTCAAGAGACCCAGTACTTC
abundance: -; j_gene: TRBJ2-5; len: 12; d_gene: -; v_gene: TRBV12-3/TRBV12-4; CDR3aa: CASSSQQATQYF; CDR3nt: TGTGCCAGCAGTTCCCAACAGGCTACCCAGTACTTC
abundance: -; j_gene: TRBJ2-7; len: 13; d_gene: TRBD1; v_gene: TRBV3-1; CDR3aa: CASSWDSGYEQYF; CDR3nt: TGTGCCAGCAGCTGGGACAGCGGTTACGAGCAGTACTTC
abundance: few; j_gene: TRBJ2-3; len: 14; d_gene: TRBD2; v_gene: TRBV6-6; CDR3aa: CASEVAGATDTQYF; CDR3nt: TGTGCCAGCGAGGTAGCGGGAGCAACAGATACGCAGTATTTT
abundance: -; j_gene: TRBJ2-2; len: 16; d_gene: -; v_gene: TRBV10-3; CDR3aa: CAISEIADANTGELFF; CDR3nt: TGTGCCATCAGCGAAATAGCGGACGCGAACACCGGGGAGCTGTTTTTT
abundance: few; j_gene: TRBJ1-1; len: 13; d_gene: -; v_gene: TRBV7-8; CDR3aa: CASSSGVNTEAFF; CDR3nt: TGTGCCAGCAGTTCAGGGGTGAACACTGAAGCTTTCTTT
abundance: once; j_gene: TRBJ2-3; len: 15; d_gene: -; v_gene: TRBV20-1; CDR3aa: CSARWERPLPDTQYF; CDR3nt: TGCAGTGCTAGATGGGAGCGGCCGCTGCCAGATACGCAGTATTTT
abundance: few; j_gene: TRBJ2-5; len: 16; d_gene: TRBD1; v_gene: TRBV4-1; CDR3aa: CASSQVIGTGVETQYF; CDR3nt: TGCGCCAGCAGCCAAGTAATTGGGACAGGGGTCGAGACCCAGTACTTC
abundance: few; j_gene: TRBJ1-2; len: 12; d_gene: TRBD1; v_gene: TRBV6-2/TRBV6-3; CDR3aa: CASRDRHYGYTF; CDR3nt: TGTGCCAGCAGGGACAGGCACTATGGCTACACCTTC
abundance: few; j_gene: TRBJ1-4; len: 15; d_gene: -; v_gene: TRBV11-2; CDR3aa: CASSPPVTAREKLFF; CDR3nt: TGTGCCAGCAGCCCCCCAGTGACAGCGCGAGAAAAACTGTTTTTT
abundance: -; j_gene: TRBJ1-1; len: 14; d_gene: -; v_gene: TRBV27; CDR3aa: CASSSPALNTEAFF; CDR3nt: TGTGCCAGCAGTTCGCCTGCATTGAACACTGAAGCTTTCTTT
abundance: -; j_gene: TRBJ2-7; len: 14; d_gene: -; v_gene: TRBV20-1; CDR3aa: CSARGGTSSYEQYF; CDR3nt: TGCAGTGCTAGAGGTGGGACATCCTCCTACGAGCAGTACTTC
abundance: -; j_gene: TRBJ2-2; len: 17; d_gene: TRBD2; v_gene: TRBV28; CDR3aa: CASSPSPREGNTGELFF; CDR3nt: TGTGCCAGCAGTCCATCCCCCCGGGAGGGGAACACCGGGGAGCTGTTTTTT
abundance: few; j_gene: TRBJ2-5; len: 16; d_gene: TRBD2; v_gene: TRBV15; CDR3aa: CATSRGPGLGQETQYF; CDR3nt: TGTGCCACCAGCAGAGGACCGGGACTAGGACAAGAGACCCAGTACTTC
abundance: -; j_gene: TRBJ2-1; len: 17; d_gene: -; v_gene: TRBV10-3; CDR3aa: CAISESRVYLSYNEQFF; CDR3nt: TGTGCCATCAGTGAGTCTCGGGTGTACCTCTCCTACAATGAGCAGTTCTTC
abundance: few; j_gene: TRBJ1-5; len: 16; d_gene: -; v_gene: TRBV4-3; CDR3aa: CASSQDSYSYNQPQHF; CDR3nt: TGCGCCAGCAGCCAAGATAGTTACTCGTACAATCAGCCCCAGCATTTT
abundance: few; j_gene: TRBJ2-5; len: 13; d_gene: -; v_gene: TRBV12-3/TRBV12-4; CDR3aa: CASTLSGGETQYF; CDR3nt: TGTGCCAGCACTCTGAGCGGTGGTGAGACCCAGTACTTC
abundance: -; j_gene: TRBJ1-2; len: 12; d_gene: -; v_gene: TRBV29-1; CDR3aa: CSVDNVLYGYTF; CDR3nt: TGCAGCGTTGATAACGTTTTATATGGCTACACCTTC
abundance: -; j_gene: TRBJ2-7; len: 12; d_gene: -; v_gene: TRBV3-1; CDR3aa: CASSQALREQYF; CDR3nt: TGTGCCAGCAGCCAAGCGTTAAGGGAGCAGTACTTC
abundance: -; j_gene: TRBJ1-2; len: 18; d_gene: -; v_gene: TRBV29-1; CDR3aa: CSVVGSRQADTGFYGYTF; CDR3nt: TGCAGCGTTGTAGGGTCCCGACAGGCTGATACCGGGTTCTATGGCTACACCTTC
abundance: few; j_gene: TRBJ2-2; len: 13; d_gene: -; v_gene: TRBV5-1; CDR3aa: CASRSGRTGELFF; CDR3nt: TGCGCCAGCAGGTCAGGGCGGACCGGGGAGCTGTTTTTT
abundance: -; j_gene: TRBJ1-1; len: 14; d_gene: -; v_gene: TRBV6-5; CDR3aa: CASRSGGWDTEAFF; CDR3nt: TGTGCCAGCCGATCGGGGGGTTGGGACACTGAAGCTTTCTTT
abundance: few; j_gene: TRBJ2-1; len: 12; d_gene: -; v_gene: TRBV7-9; CDR3aa: CASSLGGFEQFF; CDR3nt: TGTGCCAGCAGCTTAGGGGGATTTGAGCAGTTCTTC
abundance: many; j_gene: TRBJ1-1; len: 13; d_gene: -; v_gene: TRBV7-9; CDR3aa: CASSLTPNTEAFF; CDR3nt: TGTGCCAGCAGCTTAACCCCGAACACTGAAGCTTTCTTT
abundance: -; j_gene: TRBJ2-3; len: 11; d_gene: -; v_gene: TRBV20-1; CDR3aa: CSASRTDTQYF; CDR3nt: TGCAGTGCTAGTCGTACAGATACGCAGTATTTT
abundance: few; j_gene: TRBJ1-4; len: 17; d_gene: -; v_gene: TRBV28; CDR3aa: CASSLTIVRRTNEKLFF; CDR3nt: TGTGCCAGCAGTTTAACCATAGTCAGGCGGACTAATGAAAAACTGTTTTTT
abundance: -; j_gene: TRBJ2-2; len: 14; d_gene: -; v_gene: TRBV24-1; CDR3aa: CATSDSRGTGELFF; CDR3nt: TGTGCCACCAGTGATTCCAGGGGAACCGGGGAGCTGTTTTTT
abundance: few; j_gene: TRBJ1-2; len: 13; d_gene: -; v_gene: TRBV9; CDR3aa: CASSVDRERGYTF; CDR3nt: TGTGCCAGCAGCGTAGATAGAGAAAGGGGCTACACCTTC
abundance: -; j_gene: TRBJ2-7; len: 14; d_gene: -; v_gene: TRBV5-1; CDR3aa: CASSLDSLSYEQYF; CDR3nt: TGCGCCAGCAGCTTGGACAGTCTCTCCTACGAGCAGTACTTC
abundance: few; j_gene: TRBJ2-7; len: 13; d_gene: TRBD1; v_gene: TRBV6-6; CDR3aa: CASNRQGYREQYF; CDR3nt: TGTGCCAGCAATAGACAGGGGTATCGCGAGCAGTACTTC
abundance: -; j_gene: TRBJ2-3; len: 15; d_gene: -; v_gene: TRBV27; CDR3aa: CASSPTKRRTDTQYF; CDR3nt: TGTGCCAGCAGTCCCACGAAGAGACGCACAGATACGCAGTATTTT
abundance: many; j_gene: TRBJ1-2; len: 14; d_gene: TRBD1; v_gene: TRBV5-1; CDR3aa: CASSPGQANYGYTF; CDR3nt: TGCGCCAGCAGCCCTGGACAGGCAAACTATGGCTACACCTTC
abundance: -; j_gene: TRBJ2-2; len: 17; d_gene: -; v_gene: TRBV4-2; CDR3aa: CASSQDRQRTNTGELFF; CDR3nt: TGTGCCAGCAGCCAAGATCGACAGCGGACGAACACCGGGGAGCTGTTTTTT
abundance: -; j_gene: TRBJ2-7; len: 14; d_gene: -; v_gene: TRBV6-5; CDR3aa: CASSYMNGPYEQYF; CDR3nt: TGTGCCAGCAGTTACATGAACGGACCATACGAGCAGTACTTC
abundance: few; j_gene: TRBJ1-6; len: 15; d_gene: TRBD1; v_gene: TRBV5-8; CDR3aa: CASSFYRGGNSPLHF; CDR3nt: TGTGCCAGCAGCTTTTACAGGGGCGGTAATTCACCCCTCCACTTT
abundance: many; j_gene: TRBJ1-1; len: 13; d_gene: -; v_gene: TRBV27; CDR3aa: CASSLAEGTEAFF; CDR3nt: TGTGCCAGCAGTTTGGCGGAGGGCACTGAAGCTTTCTTT
abundance: -; j_gene: TRBJ2-2; len: 14; d_gene: TRBD2; v_gene: TRBV27; CDR3aa: CASSRLAGAGELFF; CDR3nt: TGTGCCAGCAGCCGACTAGCGGGAGCCGGGGAGCTGTTTTTT
abundance: few; j_gene: TRBJ1-2; len: 14; d_gene: TRBD1; v_gene: TRBV28; CDR3aa: CASSLSTGVYGYTF; CDR3nt: TGTGCCAGCAGTTTATCGACAGGGGTCTATGGCTACACCTTC